Each of the 30 T cell receptor beta chains below was sequenced from the same sample in a study of cytomegalovirus exposure and HLA in healthy donors (dated by TCRdb to 2016 to 2017). Libraries came from the immunoSEQ multiplex PCR assay. For the multiplex PCR, a mixture combining 60 forward primers for TCR Vbeta segments and 13 reverse primers for TCR Jbeta segments was used. The table comes from immuneACCESS by way of TCRdb, which keeps in-frame sequences with V and J called. Part of the clones is missing from these tables; in studies checked, under half for an unresolved V gene and the rest for unknown reasons. The sample profile shows roughly 150,000 clones; almost 75% of them were found once. Clones ranked in the top ten supply about 5.4% of the sample. Sequences were obtained from PBMCs. These receptors all stem from a woman between 18 and 29 years old in good health and CMV-seropositive.

This clone was picked up one time. The V gene is TRBV5-6, the J gene TRBJ2-3; tentative D call: TRBD2 (5 bases). The germline V and J ends were trimmed by 0 bases and 0 bases, with 17 bases remaining between them. CDR1 SGHDT and CDR2 YYEEEE come from the germline V gene. The CDR3 is 18 amino acids. Here the CDR3 reads CASSLGASRPASTDTQYF. CDR3 sequence (DNA): TGTGCCAGCAGCTTGGGCGCTAGCCGACCAGCTAGCACAGATACGCAGTATTTT.

DNA for the CDR3: TGTGCCAGCAGCTCCGGGACAGGTTCCTACAATGAGCAGTTCTTC. Protein sequence: CASSSGTGSYNEQFF. The chain joins TRBV5-6 to TRBJ2-1, with 8 bases identical to TRBD1. The junction had 3 bases not matched to a gene; V was cut back by 3 bases and J by 1 base. The germline gives CDR1 SGHDT, CDR2 YYEEEE. This CDR3 is built from 15 residues.

The genes are TRBV30 and TRBJ2-1, with TRBD2 matching over 10 bases. The germline V gene encodes CDR1 GTSNPN and CDR2 SVGIG (reference sequence). This CDR3 is built from 16 residues. J was trimmed by 4 bases and V by 2 bases; bases with no gene match: 8. This CDR3 is CAWSLLAGALYNEQFF. CDR3 in DNA: TGTGCCTGGAGTCTTCTAGCGGGGGCTCTATACAATGAGCAGTTCTTC.

CDR3 in amino acids: CASSADRGDYGYTF. In DNA, the CDR3 is TGCGCCAGCAGCGCTGACAGGGGAGACTATGGCTACACCTTC. The chain recombines TRBV5-1 with TRBJ1-2; 8 nucleotides line up with TRBD1. The J segment lost 3 bases and the V segment lost 4 bases, leaving 5 bases of the junction unmatched. Germline values: CDR1 SGHRS, CDR2 YFSETQ. The CDR3 loop spans 14 amino acids.

The V and J genes are TRBV21-1 and TRBJ1-5; the DNA was not used to check the table's D call, TRBD1. TRBV21-1 is a pseudogene segment. The CDR3 loop spans 17 amino acids. CDR3 residues: CASSEERGRLSNQPQHF. CDR3 sequence (DNA): TGTGCCAGCAGCGAGGAGAGGGGGCGCTTAAGCAATCAGCCCCAGCATTTT.

The CDR3: CASSPGGALYGEQFF. The CDR3 nucleotides are TGTGCCAGCAGCCCCGGGGGGGCCCTTTATGGCGAGCAGTTCTTC. The chain couples TRBV7-2 to TRBJ2-1; 8 positions agree with TRBD2. The CDR3 spans 15 residues. Germline values: CDR1 SGHTA, CDR2 FQGNSA. Trimming removed 5 bases from V and 10 bases from J; junction bases left unmatched: 13.

The chain has TRBV9 and TRBJ2-1, with no clear D. V was trimmed by 0 bases and J by 5 bases, leaving 12 bases between them. The germline V gene has CDR1 SGDLS and CDR2 YYNGEE. The CDR3 length is 15 residues. The CDR3 coding sequence is TGTGCCAGCAGCGTAGGGGCTACGGTCAACAATGAGCAGTTCTTC. This sequence encodes CASSVGATVNNEQFF.

The chain uses TRBV5-6 and TRBJ1-1, with unresolved D. Between the trimmed V and J ends, which lost 2 bases and 1 base, there was a span of 6 bases. The CDR3 is 13 amino acids. Germline loops: CDR1 SGHDT, CDR2 YYEEEE. CDR3 in amino acids: CASSFNKNTEAFF. As DNA, the CDR3 is TGTGCCAGCAGCTTTAATAAGAACACTGAAGCTTTCTTT. Variable domain in full (rest from reference TRBV5-6 and TRBJ1-1): DAGVTQSPTHLIKTRGQQVTLRCSPKSGHDTVSWYQQALGQGPQFIFQYYEEEERQRGNFPDRFSGHQFPNYSSELNVNALLLGDSALYLCASSFNKNTEAFFGQGTRLTVV.

This chain links TRBV30 with TRBJ1-5; the D gene is possibly TRBD1 (5 bases). Trimming took 4 bases from V and 4 from J, leaving 11 bases between them. Germline loops: CDR1 GTSNPN, CDR2 SVGIG (reference sequence). CDR3 length equals 13 residues. The CDR3 bases are TGTGCCTGGAATCAGGGAGGGAATCAGCCCCAGCATTTT. Protein product: CAWNQGGNQPQHF.

The sample holds a few counts of this clone. V is TRBV5-1 and J is TRBJ1-1; TRBD1 agrees at 8 bases. V gave up 4 bases and J gave up 3 bases; unmatched junction bases: 2. The CDR3 has 13 residues. CDR1 and CDR2 (germline): SGHRS, YFSETQ. CDR3: CASSEDRDTEAFF. The CDR3 nucleotides are TGCGCCAGCAGCGAGGACAGGGACACTGAAGCTTTCTTT.

The V call is TRBV21-1, the J call TRBJ2-7; no check of the table's D call, TRBD2, against the DNA was made. TRBV21-1 is assigned pseudogene status. The CDR3 spans 21 residues. CDR3 in DNA: TGTGCCAGCAGCAAATTGGGTCCAGCGGGGGGCCGACACCGGAGCTCCTACGAGCAGTACTTC. Translating gives CASSKLGPAGGRHRSSYEQYF.

The chain uses TRBV10-1 and TRBJ1-5, with TRBD1 identical over 8 bases. The CDR3 is 18 amino acids. The trim removed 6 bases at V and 1 base at J, leaving 14 bases unmatched. The germline gives CDR1 WNHNN, CDR2 SYGVQD (reference sequence). The CDR3 reads CASRNGTGLILSNQPQHF. The DNA for the CDR3 is TGCGCCAGCAGAAACGGGACAGGCCTGATTTTAAGCAATCAGCCCCAGCATTTT.

Details on this clone: The junction departs from germline at one end; a sequencing error may be responsible. This rearrangement joins TRBV7-9 to TRBJ2-3; D possibly corresponds to TRBD2 (7 bases). The CDR3 runs to 12 residues. Germline CDR1 SEHNR, CDR2 FQNEAQ (reference sequence). The CDR3 is CGGGLRTDTQYF. In DNA, the CDR3 is TGCGGCGGGGGCCTCCGCACAGATACGCAGTATTTT.

The J gene is TRBJ2-3, the V gene TRBV5-1, with TRBD1 matching 12 bases. This CDR3 is built from 18 residues. Germline CDR1 and CDR2: SGHRS and YFSETQ. J was trimmed by 1 base and V by 1 base; bases with no gene match: 7. CDR3 in DNA: TGCGCCAGCAGCTTGAGGCCGGGACAGGGGGCAGGCACAGATACGCAGTATTTT. This encodes CASSLRPGQGAGTDTQYF.

This sequence joins TRBV7-2 and TRBJ2-7; perhaps TRBD2 as D (5 bases). V shed 0 bases and J shed 0 bases, with 18 bases lying between them. There are 18 residues in the CDR3. In germline, CDR1 is SGHTA, CDR2 FQGNSA. CDR3 protein: CASSLALPGSSSSYEQYF. In nucleotides, the CDR3 is TGTGCCAGCAGCTTAGCGCTTCCGGGGTCCTCCAGCTCCTACGAGCAGTACTTC.

Turning to this clone: Other DNA sequences from this sample encode an identical CDR3 as well. V gene TRBV10-3 combines with J gene TRBJ1-4; D possibly corresponds to TRBD1 (6 bases). Germline V gene lookup returns CDR1 ENHRY and CDR2 SYGVKD. Trimming took off 3 bases at V and 5 bases at J, with 16 bases between the two ends. The CDR3 is made up of 16 amino acids. The CDR3 DNA follows: TGTGCCATCAGTGAAACCCGACAGGCACCGAATGAAAAACTGTTTTTT. It translates to CAISETRQAPNEKLFF.

J is TRBJ2-1 and V is TRBV7-2, with a tentative D call TRBD1 (6 bases). V gave up 3 bases and J gave up 14 bases, with 20 bases separating them. Looked up from germline, CDR1 is SGHTA and CDR2 is FQGNSA. The CDR3 runs 14 residues. The CDR3 region is CASSLEIGTSDEFF. CDR3 nucleotide sequence: TGTGCCAGCAGCTTGGAAATAGGGACAAGCGACGAGTTCTTC.

The chain recombines TRBV5-1 with TRBJ1-1; D remains ambiguous. The CDR3 extends over 14 amino acids. Germline V CDR1 and CDR2: SGHRS, YFSETQ. The ends were cut back, 2 bases at V and 6 bases at J, with 14 bases in the middle. The CDR3 region is CASSFSGSPPEAFF. The DNA for the CDR3 is TGCGCCAGCAGCTTTTCCGGTAGTCCCCCTGAAGCTTTCTTT.

The genes are TRBV7-9 and TRBJ1-1, with 7 bases fitting TRBD1. V dropped 4 bases and J dropped 5; count of bases not matched to a gene: 10. Germline V gene data show CDR1 as SEHNR and CDR2 as FQNEAQ (reference sequence). The CDR3 loop spans 15 amino acids. CDR3 nucleotide sequence: TGTGCCAGCAGCTATGCGCAAGGGGGCCGGACTGAAGCTTTCTTT. Translated, it gives CASSYAQGGRTEAFF.

This chain links TRBV4-3 with TRBJ2-1; perhaps TRBD1 as D (5 bases). The CDR3 covers 15 residues. Trimming cost V 0 bases and J 8 bases, with 14 bases left between them. The germline V gene has CDR1 LGHNA and CDR2 YSLEER. The CDR3 loop reads CASSQDHDSLDEQFF. In nucleotides, the CDR3 is TGCGCCAGCAGCCAAGATCACGACAGCCTGGATGAGCAGTTCTTC.

This clone was counted once. The CDR3 loop reads CASRLTGSYEQYF. CDR3 in DNA: TGTGCCAGCAGGTTGACAGGCTCCTACGAGCAGTACTTC. This chain uses TRBV2 with TRBJ2-7, with D possibly matching TRBD1 (6 bases). This CDR3 has 13 amino acids. Per germline, CDR1 SNHLY and CDR2 FYNNEI. Deletions cut 6 bases from V and 0 bases from J, with 9 bases between.

The gene calls are TRBV7-9 and TRBJ2-7; 11 bases fit TRBD2. CDR3 size: 15 residues. J gave up 1 base and V 4 bases, and 3 bases lay outside the gene matches. In germline, CDR1 is SEHNR, CDR2 FQNEAQ (reference sequence). CDR3 loop: CASSSSGGPSYEQYF. In DNA form, the CDR3 reads TGTGCCAGCAGCTCTAGCGGGGGGCCATCCTACGAGCAGTACTTC.

DNA of the CDR3: TGTGCCAGCAGCGTTAGGACAGGGGGCTACAATGAGCAGTTCTTC. Residues: CASSVRTGGYNEQFF. The rearrangement joins TRBV9 to TRBJ2-1; 10 positions match TRBD1. CDR3 length equals 15 residues. V was clipped by 2 bases and J by 3 bases; unmatched bases: 2. The germline V gene has CDR1 SGDLS and CDR2 YYNGEE.

The chain links TRBV4-2 to TRBJ1-4, with a weak D call TRBD1 (5 bases). CDR1 is LGHNA and CDR2 is YNFKEQ in the germline V gene. The V end lost 2 bases, the J end lost 8 bases, and 24 bases lay between the germline ends. The CDR3 contains 18 residues. The CDR3 loop reads CASSQRIGEGTSSEKLFF. The CDR3 region has the DNA TGTGCCAGCAGCCAACGAATCGGGGAGGGGACGAGCTCCGAAAAACTGTTTTTT.

J is TRBJ2-3 and V is TRBV7-9, with a tentative D call TRBD2 (6 bases). Trimming removed 5 bases at V and 8 bases at J, with 17 bases between. The germline V gene encodes CDR1 SEHNR and CDR2 FQNEAQ (reference sequence). This CDR3 contains 14 residues. In DNA, the CDR3 is TGTGCCAGCAGCCCGACAGCAGCGGGCCGTACGCAGTATTTT. This translates into CASSPTAAGRTQYF.

The chain employs TRBV5-1 and TRBJ2-3; no definite D call. CDR1 and CDR2 (germline): SGHRS, YFSETQ. Trimming removed 4 bases at V and 6 bases at J, with 9 bases between. The length of the CDR3 is 12 residues. The DNA of the CDR3 is TGCGCCAGCAGCACCAACGGGGATACGCAGTATTTT. Translation gives CASSTNGDTQYF.

This sequence joins TRBV7-9 and TRBJ1-1, with a tentative D call TRBD1 (6 bases). CDR3 length: 15 amino acids. Germline assignment: CDR1 SEHNR and CDR2 FQNEAQ (reference sequence). V was clipped by 2 bases and J by 5 bases, with 15 bases between them. The DNA for the CDR3 is TGTGCCAGCAGCTTAAGTATGGGGGCAGGGACTGAAGCTTTCTTT. It specifies CASSLSMGAGTEAFF.

The chain couples TRBV30 to TRBJ1-2; perhaps TRBD1 as D (5 bases). The CDR3 runs to 14 residues. In germline, CDR1 is GTSNPN, CDR2 SVGIG (reference sequence). Trimming cost V 0 bases and J 4 bases, with 12 bases left between them. CDR3 in amino acids: CAWSVSGGFYGYTF. The CDR3 DNA follows: TGTGCCTGGAGTGTTTCGGGGGGGTTCTATGGCTACACCTTC.

The chain has TRBV4-1 and TRBJ2-7; TRBD1 agrees at 9 bases. The CDR3 has 15 residues. From germline, CDR1 is MGHRA and CDR2 YSYEKL. V dropped 1 base and J dropped 5; count of bases not matched to a gene: 6. CDR3 in DNA: TGCGCCAGCAGCCAAGTGGGGACAGGGAAAAACGAGCAGTACTTC. Translating gives CASSQVGTGKNEQYF.

This clone was observed once. The chain is built from TRBV7-3 and TRBJ2-7, with TRBD2 as a possible D gene (5 bases). The ends were cut back, 2 bases at V and 3 bases at J, with 11 bases in the middle. Germline V gene data show CDR1 as SGHTA and CDR2 as FQGTGA. The CDR3 is 14 residues long. Here the CDR3 reads CASSLVGVGYEQYF. Here the CDR3 DNA reads TGTGCCAGCAGCTTAGTCGGGGTGGGCTACGAGCAGTACTTC.